This entry concerns a single TCR beta chain. The antigen is undetermined. One junction end disagrees with the germline gene, perhaps due to a read error. Germline CDR1 SQVTM, CDR2 ANQGSEA. The CDR3 runs to 15 residues. For CDR3 and TCR beta VDJ profiling, genomic DNA was the template used. From the reads, TCRdb called clonotypes with MiXCR, one entry per CDR3 protein. The sample records hundreds of thousands of distinct CDR3 sequences, 65% to 75% being singletons. The data stem from a study of CD8+CD57+ T cells in acquired aplastic anemia. Across the whole study: Sorted CD4+ plus CD8+ cells gave DNA averaging 3.2 ug. Healthy donors gave around 9.9 million reads on average for CD4+ cells. Overall study results and limits: Roughly 31 CD8+ CDR3 sequences were shared between patients and controls. Between the patient and control groups, CD8+ Simpson's diversity did not differ significantly.

This chain connects TRBV29-1 to TRBJ1-2; TRBD1 aligns across 9 bases. The sequenced material came from sorted CD4+, CD8+, or CD8+CD57+ T cells (not recorded which) from PBMCs. This TCR came from a human donor in good health, serving as a control. The chain's CDR3 is CSVLTGGNTIYCGTF. The CDR3 region has the DNA TGCAGCGTGTTGACAGGGGGAAACACCATATATTGTGGAACGTTC.